The text below deals with one TCR beta chain. Its specific antigen is unknown. Base qualities are not at hand, and no much larger clone is one base apart. V and J are truncated by 6 bases and 4 bases respectively, leaving an intervening sequence of 19 bases. The germline V gene supplies CDR1 SGHTA and CDR2 FQGNSA. Including cysteine and phenylalanine, the CDR3 has 15 amino acids. The only DNA kept is the CDR3, 45 bases in frame from the first base. The data were taken from a study of PD-1 blockade in classical Hodgkin lymphoma (dated by TCRdb to 2018 to 2020). At the level of the whole study: Nivolumab dosing was 3 mg/kg intravenously every 2 weeks, continuing until either disease progression or unacceptable toxicity. The study used TCR beta sequencing and CyTOF to define a peripheral blood immune signature of response to PD-1 blockade in classical Hodgkin lymphoma. Results the study describes overall, beyond this receptor: CD4+ but not CD8+ TCR diversity rose significantly by C4D1 (p=0.0027 vs p=0.16), most apparent in complete responders (p=0.02). Newly diagnosed patients were reported to have lower baseline TCR diversity than healthy donors, and relapsed/refractory patients were reported to have lower baseline TCR diversity still. Lower diversity was seen in patients whose nivolumab began less than 1 year after ASCT, and these patients were left out of later analyses so that immune reconstitution would not confound the results. Trial patients with a complete response had baseline diversity similar to that of newly diagnosed patients, while partial responders and progressors had significantly lower diversity. The study was limited to a single clinical trial cohort, and causes of repertoire differences, possibly disease activity or prior therapy, remained undefined.

According to the study, the label for this sample's time point signals: cycle 2 day 1 (C2D1) of nivolumab. All trial patients had relapsed after autologous stem cell transplantation, with cohorts A, B and C differing in prior brentuximab vedotin exposure. A total of over 55 patients with relapsed/refractory classical Hodgkin lymphoma made up the trial cohort, and each patient's best overall response was complete response, partial response or progressive disease. In the multi-cohort phase II CheckMate 205 trial, trial patients received single-agent nivolumab. An independent review committee assessed best overall response by applying the 2007 International Working Group response criteria. Trial PBMCs were collected immediately before nivolumab initiation (C1D1) and during therapy at cycle 2 day 1 and cycle 4 day 1. Peripheral blood was collected in 8 mL Vacutainer Cell Preparation Tubes, from which PBMCs were isolated by centrifugation and then cryopreserved.

Genomic DNA was extracted with the Qiagen DNeasy kit from unsorted PBMCs and from negatively selected CD4+ and CD8+ fractions. Using primers that anneal to V and J segments, immunoSEQ multiplex PCR amplified the TCR beta CDR3 regions. A synthetic immune receptor repertoire was used to minimize amplification bias, and remaining bias was computationally removed after sequencing. Concerning the study's data processing: Custom Python scripts were used to quantify repertoire diversity as the Shannon entropy index. The unsorted, CD4+ and CD8+ repertoires were each analyzed separately, with the exception of combined analyses, where CD4+ and CD8+ sequences were merged in silico. Clonal expansion was defined as at least a 2-fold frequency increase after treatment relative to C1D1, with a pseudocount of 0.5 for undetected baseline clones. Clones with 0 or 1 copy at C1D1 were defined as singleton clones, while clones with 2 or more copies were defined as non-singleton clones. Clones expanded in unsorted samples were annotated as CD4+, CD8+ or unknown by matching protein sequences in sorted samples from the same patient. Diversity changes from C1D1 to C4D1 were tested in paired samples using Wilcoxon tests. Not all clones reach the TCRdb copy of this immuneACCESS table, which keeps in-frame sequences only. Checked studies attribute under half of the gap to unresolved V genes and leave the rest unexplained. V, J and clone size are taken as reported in that table, and D and trimming were inferred from the DNA itself. The sample contains 35,000 or so clones, almost 70% of them found a single time. The top ten clones comprise 11% to 15% of the sample.

The receptor chain draws on TRBV7-2 and TRBJ2-7; the D element could tentatively be TRBD1 or TRBD2, as 5 bases agree for each. The source was peripheral blood mononuclear cells (PBMCs), collected before the second cycle of nivolumab. The receptor was isolated from a human donor with classical Hodgkin lymphoma. The CDR3 amino acid sequence is: CASRLSGTGIYEQYF. The sequence in DNA is TGTGCCAGCAGATTATCCGGGACGGGAATATACGAGCAGTACTTC.